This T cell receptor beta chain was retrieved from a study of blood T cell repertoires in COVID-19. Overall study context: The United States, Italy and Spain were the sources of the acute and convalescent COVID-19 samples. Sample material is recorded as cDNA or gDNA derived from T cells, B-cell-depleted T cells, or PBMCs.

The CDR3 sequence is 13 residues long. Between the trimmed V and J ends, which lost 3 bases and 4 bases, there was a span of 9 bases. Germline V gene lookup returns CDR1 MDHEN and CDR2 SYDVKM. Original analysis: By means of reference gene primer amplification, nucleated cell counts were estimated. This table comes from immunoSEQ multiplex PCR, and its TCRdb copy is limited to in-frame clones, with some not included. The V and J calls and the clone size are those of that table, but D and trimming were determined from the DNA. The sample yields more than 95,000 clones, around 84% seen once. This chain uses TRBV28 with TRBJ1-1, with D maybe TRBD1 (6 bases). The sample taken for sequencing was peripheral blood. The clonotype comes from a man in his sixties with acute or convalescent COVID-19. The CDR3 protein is CASSFAGATEAFF. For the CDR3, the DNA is TGTGCCAGCAGTTTCGCAGGGGCCACTGAAGCTTTCTTT.